This is a list of T cell receptor beta chains from one sample in a study of blood T cell repertoires in COVID-19. Profiled with immunoSEQ multiplex PCR; TCRdb holds only in-frame clones, not every one. The sample includes roughly 330,000 clones, roughly 90% of them seen just once. The material sequenced was peripheral blood. Receptor source: a young man who had recovered from COVID-19. CDR3s include the opening cysteine and the closing phenylalanine or tryptophan. D genes are given only for firm matches. Clone size is not always given. Where it is, it says once, few, many or a class for expanded clones.

TRBJ2-3 | - | TRBV6-2/TRBV6-3 | once | CASSLGPQYTQYF | TGTGCCAGCAGTCTCGGTCCTCAATATACGCAGTATTTT
TRBJ1-1 | TRBD1 | TRBV2 | few | CASSVTGENTEAFF | TGTGCCAGCAGTGTTACAGGGGAGAACACTGAAGCTTTCTTT
TRBJ1-2 | - | TRBV18 | once | CASSPAGGIDYGYTF | TGTGCCAGCTCACCAGCGGGGGGAATTGACTATGGCTACACCTTC
TRBJ1-1 | - | TRBV19 | - | CASRFREGVTEAFF | TGTGCCAGTCGCTTTAGGGAGGGTGTCACTGAAGCTTTCTTT
TRBJ2-1 | TRBD1 | TRBV3-1/TRBV3-2 | - | CASSLKQGAPYNEQFF | TGTGCCAGCAGCCTAAAACAGGGGGCCCCCTACAATGAGCAGTTCTTC
TRBJ1-2 | TRBD1 | TRBV28 | - | CASSGTGDNYGYTF | TGTGCCAGCAGTGGGACAGGGGATAACTATGGCTACACCTTC
TRBJ1-4 | TRBD1 | TRBV11-2 | - | CASSLDRGAEKLFF | TGTGCCAGCAGCCTGGACAGGGGTGCAGAAAAACTGTTTTTT
TRBJ2-1 | - | TRBV9 | once | CASSVEEVVINEQFF | TGTGCCAGCAGCGTAGAAGAGGTAGTAATTAATGAGCAGTTCTTC
TRBJ2-5 | TRBD2 | TRBV5-1 | once | CASSPQLARQETQYF | TGCGCCAGCAGCCCCCAACTAGCGAGACAAGAGACCCAGTACTTC
TRBJ1-1 | TRBD1 | TRBV7-2 | once | CASSQDRAEAFF | TGTGCCAGCAGCCAGGACAGGGCTGAAGCTTTCTTT
TRBJ1-4 | TRBD1 | TRBV6-5 | - | CASILGQTNEKLFF | TGTGCCAGCATCCTGGGACAGACTAATGAAAAACTGTTTTTT
TRBJ1-1 | TRBD1 | TRBV2 | - | CASRDRTGENTEAFF | TGTGCCAGCAGGGACCGGACAGGAGAGAACACTGAAGCTTTCTTT
TRBJ1-2 | - | TRBV6-2/TRBV6-3 | - | CASSLIQGANYGYTF | TGTGCCAGCAGTTTAATACAGGGAGCTAACTATGGCTACACCTTC
TRBJ1-6 | - | TRBV15 | - | CATSRDRVGRGSPLHF | TGTGCCACCAGCAGAGATAGGGTTGGGAGAGGGTCACCCCTCCACTTT
TRBJ1-1 | TRBD1 | TRBV6-5 | few | CASSYSHRGVNTEAFF | TGTGCCAGCAGTTACTCGCACAGGGGGGTGAACACTGAAGCTTTCTTT
TRBJ1-2 | - | TRBV10-1 | - | CASPDGGRGYTF | TGCGCCAGTCCGGACGGGGGACGTGGCTACACCTTC
TRBJ2-1 | TRBD1 | TRBV6-6 | - | CASTPGQDNEQFF | TGTGCCAGCACCCCGGGACAGGACAATGAGCAGTTCTTC
TRBJ2-3 | TRBD2 | TRBV7-2 | - | CASSQRGLASSTDTQYF | TGTGCCAGCAGCCAGCGAGGACTAGCATCAAGCACAGATACGCAGTATTTT
TRBJ1-4 | TRBD1 | TRBV2 | - | CASRGQENEKLFF | TGTGCCAGCAGGGGACAGGAAAATGAAAAACTGTTTTTT
TRBJ1-1 | TRBD1 | TRBV7-9 | - | CASIGTELLAMNTEAFF | TGTGCCAGCATCGGGACAGAACTTCTTGCCATGAACACTGAAGCTTTCTTT
TRBJ2-2 | TRBD1 | TRBV24-1 | - | CATSAQGQGARGELFF | TGTGCCACCAGTGCCCAGGGACAGGGGGCGCGAGGGGAGCTGTTTTTT
TRBJ2-7 | - | TRBV5-1 | few | CASSYRDIAYEQYF | TGCGCCAGCAGCTACCGGGACATCGCCTACGAGCAGTACTTC
TRBJ2-1 | TRBD2 | TRBV4-1 | - | CASSQGVSGADNEQFF | TGCGCCAGCAGCCAAGGAGTTAGCGGGGCAGACAATGAGCAGTTCTTC
TRBJ2-7 | - | TRBV27 | - | CASSSHGGQGAPSYEQYF | TGTGCCAGCAGTTCACACGGGGGGCAGGGGGCTCCTTCCTACGAGCAGTACTTC
TRBJ2-5 | TRBD2 | TRBV4-2 | - | CASSQEAVAGGLETQYF | TGTGCCAGCAGCCAAGAGGCGGTAGCGGGAGGTTTGGAGACCCAGTACTTC
TRBJ1-1 | TRBD1 | TRBV5-8 | once | CASSPGQGARYTEAFF | TGTGCCAGCAGCCCGGGACAGGGGGCGCGTTACACTGAAGCTTTCTTT
TRBJ2-5 | - | TRBV27 | once | CASSPSPELYQETQYF | TGTGCCAGCAGTCCTAGCCCGGAGCTATACCAAGAGACCCAGTACTTC
TRBJ2-1 | - | TRBV6-2/TRBV6-3 | - | CASSLGGNEQFF | TGTGCCAGCAGTTTGGGGGGAAATGAGCAGTTCTTC
TRBJ1-2 | - | TRBV4-1 | once | CASSQEAGRGYTF | TGCGCCAGCAGCCAAGAGGCGGGAAGAGGCTACACCTTC
TRBJ1-2 | TRBD1 | TRBV5-1 | - | CASSLGTGKGYGYTF | TGCGCCAGCAGCTTGGGGACAGGAAAAGGGTATGGCTACACCTTC
TRBJ2-1 | TRBD1 | TRBV9 | - | CASSVVPGGSYNEQFF | TGTGCCAGCAGCGTAGTACCAGGGGGCTCCTACAATGAGCAGTTCTTC
TRBJ2-1 | TRBD1 | TRBV29-1 | - | CSVPYPPTGQGVSNEQFF | TGCAGCGTTCCCTACCCCCCAACGGGACAGGGAGTTTCGAATGAGCAGTTCTTC
TRBJ2-2 | - | TRBV6-1 | - | CASSEEAGNTGELFF | TGTGCCAGCAGTGAAGAGGCAGGGAACACCGGGGAGCTGTTTTTT
TRBJ2-5 | - | TRBV25-1 | - | CASSEWGGMSQETQYF | TGTGCCAGCAGTGAATGGGGAGGAATGAGCCAAGAGACCCAGTACTTC
TRBJ2-7 | - | TRBV7-2 | once | CASSSTPGDEQYF | TGTGCCAGCAGCTCGACACCTGGCGACGAGCAGTACTTC
TRBJ2-7 | TRBD2 | TRBV6-5 | - | CASSYRGVSPREQYF | TGTGCCAGCAGTTATCGGGGGGTGAGCCCCCGCGAGCAGTACTTC
TRBJ1-2 | TRBD1 | TRBV29-1 | - | CSVGTGPGYTF | TGCAGCGTTGGGACAGGGCCTGGCTACACCTTC
TRBJ2-5 | TRBD1 | TRBV27 | once | CASSLWGGQGKLETQYF | TGTGCCAGCAGTTTATGGGGGGGACAGGGGAAGCTGGAGACCCAGTACTTC
TRBJ1-4 | TRBD1 | TRBV5-4 | - | CASSLAAGGANEKLFF | TGTGCCAGCAGCTTGGCGGCAGGGGGCGCCAATGAAAAACTGTTTTTT
TRBJ2-1 | TRBD2 | TRBV12-3/TRBV12-4 | - | CASSLSVAGGQFF | TGTGCCAGCAGTTTAAGTGTAGCGGGAGGCCAGTTCTTC
TRBJ1-4 | - | TRBV29-1 | - | CSARTAVNEKLFF | TGCAGCGCCCGGACAGCAGTTAATGAAAAACTGTTTTTT
TRBJ2-3 | TRBD2 | TRBV3-1/TRBV3-2 | - | CASSPHSSGRSSTDTQYF | TGTGCCAGCAGCCCTCACTCTAGCGGGAGAAGCTCGACAGATACGCAGTATTTT
TRBJ2-1 | TRBD2 | TRBV3-1/TRBV3-2 | - | CASTDSGGLTEQFF | TGTGCCAGCACCGACTCGGGGGGGCTCACCGAGCAGTTCTTC
TRBJ2-7 | - | TRBV11-2 | - | CASSLDRQNYEQYF | TGTGCCAGCAGCTTAGATCGACAGAACTACGAGCAGTACTTC
TRBJ2-7 | TRBD1 | TRBV4-3 | few | CASSQEGPGQPYEQYF | TGCGCCAGCAGCCAAGAAGGGCCGGGACAGCCCTACGAGCAGTACTTC
TRBJ2-1 | - | TRBV7-3 | - | CASSPAAGPTREQFF | TGTGCCAGCAGCCCCGCCGCGGGCCCAACGCGTGAGCAGTTCTTC
TRBJ1-2 | TRBD1 | TRBV6-5 | - | CASTQGAENGYTF | TGTGCCAGCACCCAGGGGGCTGAGAATGGCTACACCTTC
TRBJ2-7 | - | TRBV6-1 | - | CASSEAPTYEQYF | TGTGCCAGCAGTGAGGCCCCAACCTACGAGCAGTACTTC